These T cell receptor beta chains were read from a single sample in a study of blood T cell repertoires in COVID-19. Method: immunoSEQ multiplex PCR; TCRdb's copy keeps in-frame clones and lacks some. The table includes hundreds of thousands of clones, 85% to 90% detected once. Input material: PBMCs or T cells enriched from blood (not recorded which). These receptors came from a man aged 25-45 years who had recovered from COVID-19. CDR3s include the opening cysteine and the closing phenylalanine or tryptophan. The D gene is left open where the match is weak. Size values are once, few and many counts, or a class for expanded clones, and some rows have none.

V: TRBV6-5
J: TRBJ1-1
size: few
D: -
DNA: TGTGCCAGCAGTTACTCGCTATCAGGGGTTACTGAAGCTTTCTTT
CDR3: CASSYSLSGVTEAFF

V: TRBV19
J: TRBJ2-1
size: -
D: -
DNA: TGTGCCAGTAGGGACGGCAGGCGGGCCGCCGGGAATGAGCAGTTCTTC
CDR3: CASRDGRRAAGNEQFF

V: TRBV7-2
J: TRBJ1-1
size: -
D: -
DNA: TGTGCCAGCAGCTCTTTCGGGACGGCCGGGAGCACTGAAGCTTTCTTT
CDR3: CASSSFGTAGSTEAFF

V: TRBV7-2
J: TRBJ2-7
size: -
D: TRBD1
DNA: TGTGCCAGCAGCCCCCGTCCCGGGACAGGGTACGAGCAGTACTTC
CDR3: CASSPRPGTGYEQYF

V: TRBV11-2
J: TRBJ2-1
size: -
D: -
DNA: TGTGCCAGCAGCTTAGGGGGCAGATTATACAATGAGCAGTTCTTC
CDR3: CASSLGGRLYNEQFF

V: TRBV27
J: TRBJ2-1
size: -
D: -
DNA: TGTGCCAGCAGGCTCACCCCCAGCTCCTACAATGAGCAGTTCTTC
CDR3: CASRLTPSSYNEQFF

V: TRBV6-5
J: TRBJ1-6
size: -
D: -
DNA: TGTGCCAGCACCGTGTGGGAGGAGGGCTCACCCCTCCACTTT
CDR3: CASTVWEEGSPLHF

V: TRBV3-1/TRBV3-2
J: TRBJ2-7
size: -
D: -
DNA: TGTGCCAGCAGCCAAGATTTCAGGGGGGACTTCTACGAGCAGTACTTC
CDR3: CASSQDFRGDFYEQYF

V: TRBV7-9
J: TRBJ1-4
size: -
D: -
DNA: TGTGCCAGCAGCTACCGGACACCAACTAATGAAAAACTGTTTTTT
CDR3: CASSYRTPTNEKLFF

V: TRBV9
J: TRBJ2-5
size: -
D: TRBD1
DNA: TGTGCCAGCAGCTCCCTCAGGACAGGGGTGATGACCCAGTACTTC
CDR3: CASSSLRTGVMTQYF

V: TRBV6-1
J: TRBJ2-5
size: -
D: -
DNA: TGTGCCAGCAGTGAAAGCCGTAGACAAGAGACCCAGTACTTC
CDR3: CASSESRRQETQYF

V: TRBV19
J: TRBJ2-5
size: -
D: -
DNA: TGTGCCAGTAGTATCCCAGAATACCAAGAGACCCAGTACTTC
CDR3: CASSIPEYQETQYF

V: TRBV19
J: TRBJ2-3
size: -
D: TRBD2
DNA: TGTGCCAGTAGTATTGTCCCCGCGGGGGGGCCGCGAGATACGCAGTATTTT
CDR3: CASSIVPAGGPRDTQYF

V: TRBV5-1
J: TRBJ1-4
size: -
D: -
DNA: TGCGCCAGCAGCTTACCGGGGAGTGGGGAAAAACTGTTTTTT
CDR3: CASSLPGSGEKLFF

V: TRBV4-1
J: TRBJ2-7
size: -
D: -
DNA: TGCGCCAGCAGCCAAAGCAATCTATACTCCTACGAGCAGTACTTC
CDR3: CASSQSNLYSYEQYF

V: TRBV5-1
J: TRBJ2-5
size: few
D: -
DNA: TGCGCCAGCAGCTTAGCGGTTTCGGAGACCCAGTACTTC
CDR3: CASSLAVSETQYF

V: TRBV9
J: TRBJ2-7
size: -
D: TRBD1
DNA: TGTGCCAGCAGCGTGTCGACAGGGCCGAACTACGAGCAGTACTTC
CDR3: CASSVSTGPNYEQYF

V: TRBV9
J: TRBJ2-5
size: -
D: -
DNA: TGTGCCAGCAGCGCCGGGGGAGGCCAAGAGACCCAGTACTTC
CDR3: CASSAGGGQETQYF

V: TRBV9
J: TRBJ1-3
size: -
D: -
DNA: TGTGCCAGCAGCGGATACAGGTCCTACTCTGGAAACACCATATATTTT
CDR3: CASSGYRSYSGNTIYF

V: TRBV11-2
J: TRBJ1-1
size: -
D: -
DNA: TGTGCCAGCAGCTTACGTGACAGAAGGAGGAACACTGAAGCTTTCTTT
CDR3: CASSLRDRRRNTEAFF

V: TRBV2
J: TRBJ1-5
size: -
D: TRBD1
DNA: TGTGCCAGCAGGGGCCTTACAGGGGATAGCAATCAGCCCCAGCATTTT
CDR3: CASRGLTGDSNQPQHF

V: TRBV24-1
J: TRBJ2-7
size: once
D: TRBD1
DNA: TGTGCCACCCTACTGTCGGGGACAGGGTGCTACGAGCAGTACTTC
CDR3: CATLLSGTGCYEQYF

V: TRBV19
J: TRBJ1-1
size: -
D: -
DNA: TGTGCCAGTAGTAAACCCAGAGGAGGGGAAAACACTGAAGCTTTCTTT
CDR3: CASSKPRGGENTEAFF

V: TRBV7-2
J: TRBJ1-2
size: -
D: TRBD1
DNA: TGTGCCAGCAACGTGGGACAGAGTAACTATGGCTACACCTTC
CDR3: CASNVGQSNYGYTF